These T cell receptor beta chains were read from a single sample in a study of cytomegalovirus exposure and HLA in healthy donors. TCRdb's table, derived via immunoSEQ multiplex PCR, lists solely in-frame clones and lacks some. The repertoire has under 150,000 clones, 72% of them found once; the top ten carry approximately 2.1%. Source material: PBMCs. The receptor set was obtained from a man aged 35-49 years in good health and CMV-seronegative. CDR3s include the opening cysteine and the closing phenylalanine or tryptophan. D genes are given only for firm matches. The listing skips clone size in some rows; elsewhere it reads once, few, many or a size class.

CDR3nt: TGTGCCAGCAGCCCCTGGGGGACTAGCGGGGGGGCGGATGGGACCCAGTACTTC; CDR3aa: CASSPWGTSGGADGTQYF; j_gene: TRBJ2-5; d_gene: TRBD2; abundance: NA; v_gene: TRBV7-3
CDR3nt: TGTGCCAGCAGCCCAGCGTCGGGGAGCAATCAGCCCCAGCATTTT; CDR3aa: CASSPASGSNQPQHF; j_gene: TRBJ1-5; d_gene: NA; abundance: NA; v_gene: TRBV7-2
CDR3nt: TGTGCCAGCAGCTTCTCTTGGGCTAGCGGGGGGCCCTCCTTAATTTTT; CDR3aa: CASSFSWASGGPSLIF; j_gene: TRBJ2-3; d_gene: TRBD2; abundance: NA; v_gene: TRBV9
CDR3nt: TGTGCCAGCAGCCAAGGACAGCCAGGGGGCTACACCTTC; CDR3aa: CASSQGQPGGYTF; j_gene: TRBJ1-2; d_gene: NA; abundance: few; v_gene: TRBV6-5
CDR3nt: TGTGCCAGCAGCCTCCGGGACAGGGGGCAAGAGACCCAGTACTTC; CDR3aa: CASSLRDRGQETQYF; j_gene: TRBJ2-5; d_gene: TRBD1; abundance: NA; v_gene: TRBV7-9
CDR3nt: TGTGCCAGTAGTTCAACAGGGTTCTATGGCTACACCTTC; CDR3aa: CASSSTGFYGYTF; j_gene: TRBJ1-2; d_gene: NA; abundance: NA; v_gene: TRBV19
CDR3nt: TGTGCCAGCAGTTACTCCGCGAAACGATCCTACGAGCAGTACTTC; CDR3aa: CASSYSAKRSYEQYF; j_gene: TRBJ2-7; d_gene: NA; abundance: few; v_gene: TRBV6-5
CDR3nt: TGTGCCAGCTCACCAGACAGGAGTTATGGCTACACCTTC; CDR3aa: CASSPDRSYGYTF; j_gene: TRBJ1-2; d_gene: NA; abundance: NA; v_gene: TRBV18
CDR3nt: TGCAGCGTTGCGGTCGGACAGGTCTCCGGCTACACCTTC; CDR3aa: CSVAVGQVSGYTF; j_gene: TRBJ1-2; d_gene: TRBD1; abundance: NA; v_gene: TRBV29-1
CDR3nt: TGTGCCAGCAAGCGGGACAGGGGGAACACCGGGGAGCTGTTTTTT; CDR3aa: CASKRDRGNTGELFF; j_gene: TRBJ2-2; d_gene: TRBD1; abundance: NA; v_gene: TRBV6-1
CDR3nt: TGTGCCTGGAGTGTTGATAGCGGGAGCTACGAGCAGTACTTC; CDR3aa: CAWSVDSGSYEQYF; j_gene: TRBJ2-7; d_gene: TRBD2; abundance: NA; v_gene: TRBV30
CDR3nt: TGTGCCAGCAGCAGCACAGGGTTTGTGAAGACCCAGTACTTC; CDR3aa: CASSSTGFVKTQYF; j_gene: TRBJ2-5; d_gene: NA; abundance: NA; v_gene: TRBV7-6
CDR3nt: TGTGCCAGCAGCCGGACTAGCGGGAGTCGGGAGCAGTACTTC; CDR3aa: CASSRTSGSREQYF; j_gene: TRBJ2-7; d_gene: TRBD2; abundance: NA; v_gene: TRBV7-2
CDR3nt: TGTGCCAGCAGCCTAACTAGCAGGTCCTACAATGAGCAGTTCTTC; CDR3aa: CASSLTSRSYNEQFF; j_gene: TRBJ2-1; d_gene: NA; abundance: NA; v_gene: TRBV6-1
CDR3nt: TGCGCCAGCAGCTTAGCGTCCCATCAGTTCTTC; CDR3aa: CASSLASHQFF; j_gene: TRBJ2-1; d_gene: NA; abundance: NA; v_gene: TRBV5-1
CDR3nt: TGTGCCACTAAAGGTAGGAGTTCCGACGAGCAGTACTTC; CDR3aa: CATKGRSSDEQYF; j_gene: TRBJ2-7; d_gene: NA; abundance: few; v_gene: TRBV19
CDR3nt: TGTGCCAGCAGCCAACAGCAGGGGAGCTCCTACGAGCAGTACTTC; CDR3aa: CASSQQQGSSYEQYF; j_gene: TRBJ2-7; d_gene: NA; abundance: NA; v_gene: TRBV7-2
CDR3nt: TGTGCCACCAGAGGGGGACAGGTTTTTAATGAGCAGTTCTTC; CDR3aa: CATRGGQVFNEQFF; j_gene: TRBJ2-1; d_gene: TRBD1; abundance: few; v_gene: TRBV6-5
CDR3nt: TGTGCCTGGAGTGCGGGGCAAGAGACCCAGTACTTC; CDR3aa: CAWSAGQETQYF; j_gene: TRBJ2-5; d_gene: NA; abundance: NA; v_gene: TRBV30
CDR3nt: TGTGCCAGCAGCGGGAGACTAGCGGGAGAAGGCGAGCAGTACTTC; CDR3aa: CASSGRLAGEGEQYF; j_gene: TRBJ2-7; d_gene: TRBD2; abundance: few; v_gene: TRBV5-4
CDR3nt: TGTGCCAGCAGCCCCCTACGAACCCAAGAGACCCAGTACTTC; CDR3aa: CASSPLRTQETQYF; j_gene: TRBJ2-5; d_gene: NA; abundance: NA; v_gene: TRBV5-6
CDR3nt: TGTGCCAGCAGCAGGGACACTGCGTACGAGCAGTACTTC; CDR3aa: CASSRDTAYEQYF; j_gene: TRBJ2-7; d_gene: NA; abundance: NA; v_gene: TRBV6-5
CDR3nt: TGTGCCAGCAGGGGAAGGGGGGGGGACTACGAGCAGTACTTC; CDR3aa: CASRGRGGDYEQYF; j_gene: TRBJ2-7; d_gene: NA; abundance: few; v_gene: TRBV25-1
CDR3nt: TGTGCCTGGAGTGTTACAGCGGGAGGGGGGCAGTATTTT; CDR3aa: CAWSVTAGGGQYF; j_gene: TRBJ2-3; d_gene: TRBD2; abundance: NA; v_gene: TRBV30
CDR3nt: TGTGCCAGCAGCGTAGGCGGACAGGGTGTGGAGACCCAGTACTTC; CDR3aa: CASSVGGQGVETQYF; j_gene: TRBJ2-5; d_gene: TRBD1; abundance: NA; v_gene: TRBV9
CDR3nt: TGTGCCAGCAGCTCCGGACTAGCGGGAGATCAAGAGACCCAGTACTTC; CDR3aa: CASSSGLAGDQETQYF; j_gene: TRBJ2-5; d_gene: TRBD2; abundance: NA; v_gene: TRBV5-8
CDR3nt: TGTGCCAGCAGGCCTAGTTGGGGGGCTGAAGCTTTCTTT; CDR3aa: CASRPSWGAEAFF; j_gene: TRBJ1-1; d_gene: NA; abundance: NA; v_gene: TRBV11-1
CDR3nt: TGTGCCAGCAGTGAGGCGCGGGGCGGAAACACCATATATTTT; CDR3aa: CASSEARGGNTIYF; j_gene: TRBJ1-3; d_gene: NA; abundance: NA; v_gene: TRBV2
CDR3nt: TGTGCCAGTAGGTCCCGCGGCACCTACAATGAGCAGTTCTTC; CDR3aa: CASRSRGTYNEQFF; j_gene: TRBJ2-1; d_gene: NA; abundance: NA; v_gene: TRBV19
CDR3nt: TGTGCCAGCAGCTTAGGCCTCGCGGGAGATGGGTCAGATACGCAGTATTTT; CDR3aa: CASSLGLAGDGSDTQYF; j_gene: TRBJ2-3; d_gene: TRBD2; abundance: NA; v_gene: TRBV13
CDR3nt: TGTGCCAGCAGCCCTGGGACAGGGAATGAGCAGTTCTTC; CDR3aa: CASSPGTGNEQFF; j_gene: TRBJ2-1; d_gene: TRBD1; abundance: NA; v_gene: TRBV7-3
CDR3nt: TGTGCCAGCAGTGAAGCTGAGGAAGAGCAGTACTTC; CDR3aa: CASSEAEEEQYF; j_gene: TRBJ2-7; d_gene: NA; abundance: NA; v_gene: TRBV2
CDR3nt: TGCGCCAGCAGCCTCGGGACTAGCGGCACACGCGAGCAGTACTTC; CDR3aa: CASSLGTSGTREQYF; j_gene: TRBJ2-7; d_gene: TRBD2; abundance: NA; v_gene: TRBV5-1
CDR3nt: TGTGCCAGCAGCAATGGAGCCAGGAACACTGAAGCTTTCTTT; CDR3aa: CASSNGARNTEAFF; j_gene: TRBJ1-1; d_gene: NA; abundance: NA; v_gene: TRBV6-5